Sequencing of this TCR beta chain was carried out in a study of cytomegalovirus exposure and HLA in healthy donors. In its sample, this clone was seen many times. CDR3 length: 15 amino acids. V was pared by 3 bases and J by 7 bases, with 7 bases of the junction left unmatched. In germline, CDR1 is LGHNA, CDR2 YSLEER. The PCR had 60 Vbeta and 13 Jbeta primers. Libraries were prepared by immunoSEQ multiplex PCR; TCRdb keeps only in-frame clonotypes and omits some of them. In the table there are under 150,000 clones, roughly 83% of which are singletons. Sequencing used PBMCs. The genes are TRBV4-3 and TRBJ1-4, with 8 nucleotides matching TRBD1. The sequence was collected from a female donor in good health and CMV-seronegative. This chain's CDR3 is CASSQGDRLTEKLFF. For the CDR3, the DNA is TGCGCCAGCAGCCAGGGGGACAGGTTGACTGAAAAACTGTTTTTT.